This record covers a single TCR beta chain. These data come from a study of T cell responses to AZD1222 COVID-19 vaccine. Study at large: Whether given at about 4 or about 12 weeks, second doses were pooled.

The repertoire was sequenced with immunoSEQ multiplex PCR; TCRdb's copy has only in-frame clones and lacks some. This sample has approximately 110,000 clones, with about 85% found just once. The receptor was isolated from an adult in good health. The sequencing here drew on peripheral blood, taken on day 0 of AZD1222 vaccination.

The CDR3 region has the DNA TGTGCCAGCAGCCACCTCGACAGGGGCCCGAACACTGAAGCTTTCTTT. Amino acids: CASSHLDRGPNTEAFF. The genes are TRBV16 and TRBJ1-1; TRBD1 aligns across 8 bases. J gave up 1 base and V 3 bases, and 7 bases lay outside the gene matches. The CDR3 is 16 amino acids. Germline V gene sequence: CDR1 KGHSY, CDR2 FQNENV. Combining the CDR3 with reference TRBV16 and TRBJ1-1 gives the whole variable domain GEEVAQTPKHLVRGEGQKAKLYCAPIKGHSYVFWYQQVLKNEFKFLISFQNENVFDETGMPKERFSAKCLPNSPCSLEIQATKLEDSAVYFCASSHLDRGPNTEAFFGQGTRLTVV.